Listed here are 30 T cell receptor beta chains from one sample, sequenced in a study of brain T cells in children with intractable seizures. Some clones are missing from TCRdb's copy, which holds only in-frame ones; the method was immunoSEQ multiplex PCR. The sample holds tens of thousands of clones, 90% to 97% seen once. The source material was peripheral blood, sampled at surgery. These receptors all stem from a boy under two years old with focal cortical dysplasia and intractable seizures.

The chain combines TRBV7-3 with TRBJ2-3; D tentatively fits TRBD1 or TRBD2 (6 bases each). There are 14 residues in the CDR3. V was shortened by 5 bases and J by 6 bases, with 15 bases between the two germline ends. Germline assignment: CDR1 SGHTA and CDR2 FQGTGA. The CDR3 bases are TGTGCCAGCAGCCCCCGTGGGGGGCGGGATACGCAGTATTTT. It translates to CASSPRGGRDTQYF.

This clone appeared once. The V and J genes are TRBV11-3 and TRBJ2-3; TRBD1 is a possible D gene (5 bases). The germline V gene encodes CDR1 SGHNT and CDR2 YENEEA. The CDR3 runs to 13 residues. Trimming took off 5 bases at V and 2 bases at J, with 8 bases between the two ends. The CDR3 DNA reads as TGTGCCAGCAGCCGACAGCACACAGATACGCAGTATTTT. It codes for CASSRQHTDTQYF.

This clone was observed once. This chain links TRBV28 with TRBJ2-7; D is possibly TRBD2 (6 bases). The CDR3 is made up of 13 amino acids. V lost 10 bases and J lost 2, with 15 bases in between. Looked up from germline, CDR1 is MDHEN and CDR2 is SYDVKM. The CDR3 region is CAISRRGPYEQYF. CDR3 DNA: TGTGCCATCTCGAGGCGGGGACCCTACGAGCAGTACTTC.

The chain joins TRBV11-2 to TRBJ1-2; D not resolved. Germline CDR1 is SGHAT and CDR2 is FQNNGV. The CDR3 spans 14 residues. V lost 5 bases to trimming and J lost 2 bases, with 12 bases between them. The CDR3 region has the DNA TGTGCCAGCAGCGCATTCAAAGAAAACTATGGCTACACCTTC. This encodes CASSAFKENYGYTF.

This chain links TRBV7-6 with TRBJ2-7; TRBD1 matches at 9 bases. Per germline, CDR1 SGHVS and CDR2 FNYEAQ. This CDR3 region has 15 residues. The J segment lost 6 bases and the V segment lost 5 bases, leaving 11 bases of the junction unmatched. CDR3 region: CASSPRTGAAAEQYF. In nucleotides, the CDR3 is TGTGCCAGCAGCCCACGGACAGGGGCTGCCGCCGAGCAGTACTTC.

The rearrangement joins TRBV4-3 to TRBJ1-1; a weak D match, TRBD1 (5 bases). Deletions cut 0 bases from V and 1 base from J, with 6 bases between. Germline CDR1 is LGHNA and CDR2 is YSLEER. The CDR3 covers 14 residues. CDR3 amino acids: CASSQDGQNTEAFF. In DNA, the CDR3 is TGCGCCAGCAGCCAAGACGGACAGAACACTGAAGCTTTCTTT.

This chain connects TRBV5-1 to TRBJ2-3; D ambiguous. There are 13 residues in the CDR3. Per germline, CDR1 SGHRS and CDR2 YFSETQ. The V end lost 4 bases, the J end lost 4 bases, and 10 bases lay between the germline ends. The DNA for the CDR3 is TGCGCCAGCAGCGAATTCCGGTCAGATACGCAGTATTTT. Protein: CASSEFRSDTQYF.

This sequence joins TRBV15 and TRBJ1-6; no reliable D call. There are 13 residues in the CDR3. CDR1 is LNHNV and CDR2 is YYDKDF in the germline V gene (reference sequence). Trimming pared 1 base from V and 8 bases from J, leaving 6 bases between. CDR3 sequence: CATSRGVDSPLHF. The DNA of the CDR3 is TGTGCCACCAGCAGAGGGGTGGATTCACCCCTCCACTTT.

The chain employs TRBV12-3 or TRBV12-4 and TRBJ2-7; D is undetermined. The CDR3 is 12 amino acids. Trimming left V 6 bases short and J 1 base short, with 7 bases between. In DNA form, the CDR3 reads TGTGCCAGCAGCATTTATTCCTACGAGCAGTACTTC. Its protein is CASSIYSYEQYF.

The rearrangement joins TRBV9 to TRBJ2-3; 9 bases match TRBD2. The J segment lost 1 base and the V segment lost 1 base, leaving 7 bases of the junction unmatched. Germline CDR1 and CDR2: SGDLS and YYNGEE. There are 17 residues in the CDR3. CDR3 protein: CASSVLWGGGGTDTQYF. CDR3 coding DNA: TGTGCCAGCAGCGTACTGTGGGGCGGGGGGGGCACAGATACGCAGTATTTT.

The chain combines TRBV10-3 with TRBJ1-6; 7 positions match TRBD1. The germline CDR1 and CDR2 sequences are ENHRY and SYGVKD. The CDR3 is 14 residues long. V lost 11 bases, J lost 6 bases, and 10 bases stayed unmatched. The CDR3 region is CAYRDSGGNSPLHF. DNA of the CDR3: TGTGCCTATCGGGACAGCGGCGGTAATTCACCCCTCCACTTT.

The chain links TRBV7-6 to TRBJ2-1; a possible D gene is TRBD2 (6 bases). Between the trimmed V and J ends, which lost 3 bases and 4 bases, there was a span of 13 bases. Germline V gives CDR1 SGHVS, CDR2 FNYEAQ. The CDR3 has 15 amino acids. CDR3 in DNA: TGTGCCAGCAGCTTCGGGGGAACCAAATACAATGAGCAGTTCTTC. Its translation is CASSFGGTKYNEQFF.

The V call is TRBV11-2, the J call TRBJ2-1; no clear D. The CDR3 totals 12 residues. The germline gives CDR1 SGHAT, CDR2 FQNNGV. Trimming cost V 5 bases and J 8 bases, with 10 bases left between them. CDR3 protein: CASSSDIYEQFF. As DNA, the CDR3 is TGTGCCAGCAGCAGCGACATTTATGAGCAGTTCTTC.

This chain connects TRBV5-1 to TRBJ2-3, with 10 bases that match TRBD2. Per the germline V gene, CDR1 is SGHRS and CDR2 is YFSETQ. This CDR3 has 16 amino acids. V lost 0 bases and J lost 3; bases outside the gene matches: 4. This chain's CDR3 is CASSLALAGATDTQYF. As DNA, the CDR3 is TGCGCCAGCAGCTTGGCTCTAGCGGGAGCAACAGATACGCAGTATTTT.

This chain uses TRBV2 with TRBJ2-7, with 10 bases identical to TRBD2. Germline CDR1 is SNHLY and CDR2 is FYNNEI. V lost 7 bases to trimming and J lost 4 bases; unmatched junction nucleotides: 7. The CDR3 spans 14 residues. The CDR3 protein is CASNPGLAIYEQYF. The CDR3 nucleotides read TGTGCCAGCAACCCGGGACTAGCGATTTACGAGCAGTACTTC.

This chain links TRBV10-2 with TRBJ1-2, with D possibly being TRBD1 (5 bases). Germline CDR1 and CDR2: WSHSY and SAAADI. Trimming stripped 2 bases from V and 8 bases from J, with 12 bases between. The CDR3 is made up of 13 amino acids. CDR3 in amino acids: CASSEKGTDGYTF. For the CDR3, the DNA is TGCGCCAGCAGTGAGAAAGGGACGGACGGCTACACCTTC.

This chain uses TRBV6-5 with TRBJ1-5; TRBD1 matches at 8 bases. The CDR3 has 14 amino acids. CDR1 is MNHEY, CDR2 SVGAGI, per germline. The V segment lost 7 bases and the J segment 6 bases; nucleotides outside the gene matches: 8. The CDR3 is CASKGQGFGQPQHF. In DNA form, the CDR3 reads TGTGCCAGCAAAGGACAGGGATTCGGTCAGCCCCAGCATTTT.

The V gene is TRBV7-2, the J gene TRBJ2-1; TRBD2 matches 13 bases. The CDR3 sequence is 15 residues long. Unmatched junction bases numbered 3, after V lost 1 base and J lost 9 bases. The germline V gene encodes CDR1 SGHTA and CDR2 FQGNSA. This CDR3 reads CASSLEGLAGFEQFF. For the CDR3, the DNA is TGTGCCAGCAGCTTAGAGGGACTAGCGGGATTTGAGCAGTTCTTC.

The J gene is TRBJ2-7, the V gene TRBV18; possibly TRBD2 for D (5 bases). Deletions cut 3 bases from V and 2 bases from J, with 14 bases between. This CDR3 has 15 residues. Germline V lookup: CDR1 KGHSH, CDR2 LQKENI. CDR3 loop: CASSPAAAPAYEQYF. The CDR3 DNA reads TGTGCCAGCTCACCGGCAGCGGCTCCCGCCTACGAGCAGTACTTC.

This chain joins TRBV10-3 and TRBJ1-2; TRBD1 matches at 9 bases. Germline CDR1 is ENHRY and CDR2 is SYGVKD. The CDR3 is made up of 13 amino acids. The V segment lost 3 bases and the J segment 5 bases; nucleotides outside the gene matches: 1. The CDR3 DNA is TGTGCCATCAGTGAAGGGACAGGGTATGGCTACACCTTC. This sequence encodes CAISEGTGYGYTF.

The chain joins TRBV27 to TRBJ1-2; no definite D call. The germline gives CDR1 MNHEY, CDR2 SMNVEV (reference sequence). The CDR3 spans 16 residues. Deletions cut 3 bases from V and 4 bases from J, with 18 bases between. As DNA, the CDR3 is TGTGCCAGCAGTTTTCAGGTCAATGGGTTAGGCTATGGCTACACCTTC. Translation gives CASSFQVNGLGYGYTF.

The J gene is TRBJ2-7, the V gene TRBV5-1; D is uncertain. CDR3 length equals 13 residues. The V gene's germline CDR1 is SGHRS and CDR2 YFSETQ. Trimming removed 2 bases at V and 4 bases at J, with 10 bases between. The CDR3 protein is CASSFYGPYEQYF. The CDR3 bases are TGCGCCAGCAGCTTCTACGGCCCGTACGAGCAGTACTTC. The complete variable domain, with remaining parts taken from reference TRBV5-1 and TRBJ2-7, reads KAGVTQTPRYLIKTRGQQVTLSCSPISGHRSVSWYQQTPGQGLQFLFEYFSETQRNKGNFPGRFSGRQFSNSRSEMNVSTLELGDSALYLCASSFYGPYEQYFGPGTRLTVT.

J is TRBJ2-7 and V is TRBV29-1; 12 bases fit TRBD1. Trimming took 3 bases from V and 4 from J; bases not matched to a gene: 7. The CDR3 length is 15 residues. Germline CDR1 SQVTM, CDR2 ANQGSEA. This CDR3 reads CSVEVRGQGAYEQYF. The CDR3, as DNA: TGCAGCGTTGAGGTGAGGGGACAGGGGGCTTACGAGCAGTACTTC.

This chain uses TRBV11-2 with TRBJ1-1; D not resolved. In germline, CDR1 is SGHAT, CDR2 FQNNGV. CDR3 length equals 16 residues. Deletions cut 3 bases from V and 0 bases from J, with 14 bases between. The CDR3 DNA reads as TGTGCCAGCAGCTTTCGGACCGAGATCATGAACACTGAAGCTTTCTTT. It is translated as CASSFRTEIMNTEAFF.

This clone was seen once. The chain recombines TRBV19 with TRBJ1-1, with D possibly being TRBD1 (6 bases). This CDR3 region has 11 residues. Germline lookup yields CDR1 LNHDA and CDR2 SQIVND (reference sequence). V shed 4 bases and J shed 8 bases, with 8 bases lying between them. Written as DNA, the CDR3 is TGTGCCAGTAGTACGGGGGGCGAAGCTTTCTTT. It is translated as CASSTGGEAFF.

The rearrangement uses TRBV7-6 and TRBJ2-3; 9 bases are a match to TRBD2. Losses at the gene ends were 5 bases for V and 1 base for J; bases not matched to a gene: 4. This CDR3 has 15 residues. Germline V CDR1 and CDR2: SGHVS, FNYEAQ. The CDR3 loop is CASSARTSGTDTQYF. In nucleotides, the CDR3 is TGTGCCAGCAGCGCGAGGACTAGCGGCACAGATACGCAGTATTTT.

The chain uses TRBV6-5 and TRBJ1-2; TRBD1 agrees at 7 bases. With 5 bases clipped from V and 4 bases from J, the junction kept 4 bases outside the gene matches. Germline V gene lookup returns CDR1 MNHEY and CDR2 SVGAGI. The CDR3 contains 13 residues. The DNA of the CDR3 is TGTGCCAGCAGTCGCCGGGACAGCTATGGCTACACCTTC. This sequence encodes CASSRRDSYGYTF.

The V gene is TRBV9, the J gene TRBJ2-2, with D uncertain. The V gene's germline CDR1 is SGDLS and CDR2 YYNGEE. This CDR3 is 13 amino acids long. Trimming took 3 bases from V and 6 from J, leaving 9 bases between them. CDR3 sequence (DNA): TGTGCCAGCAGCGGTTCCCCCGCCGGGGAGCTGTTTTTT. Translating gives CASSGSPAGELFF.

This clone came up once. This rearrangement joins TRBV6-5 to TRBJ2-3, with 7 bases that match TRBD2. The V gene end was trimmed by 4 bases and the J gene end by 4 bases; junction bases not matched to a gene: 8. Germline CDR1 and CDR2: MNHEY and SVGAGI. This CDR3 comprises 15 residues. This CDR3 reads CASSLGGFDADTQYF. The CDR3 region has the DNA TGTGCCAGCAGTTTGGGGGGGTTCGATGCAGATACGCAGTATTTT.

V gene TRBV7-8 combines with J gene TRBJ2-1, with 10 bases identical to TRBD2. The germline gives CDR1 SGHVS, CDR2 FQNEAQ. The CDR3 consists of 20 residues. The V gene end was trimmed by 1 base and the J gene end by 1 base; junction bases not matched to a gene: 13. As DNA, the CDR3 is TGTGCCAGCAGCTTAGATTGGGGATTTCTAGCGGGAGCGTCCTACAATGAGCAGTTCTTC. Amino acid sequence: CASSLDWGFLAGASYNEQFF.